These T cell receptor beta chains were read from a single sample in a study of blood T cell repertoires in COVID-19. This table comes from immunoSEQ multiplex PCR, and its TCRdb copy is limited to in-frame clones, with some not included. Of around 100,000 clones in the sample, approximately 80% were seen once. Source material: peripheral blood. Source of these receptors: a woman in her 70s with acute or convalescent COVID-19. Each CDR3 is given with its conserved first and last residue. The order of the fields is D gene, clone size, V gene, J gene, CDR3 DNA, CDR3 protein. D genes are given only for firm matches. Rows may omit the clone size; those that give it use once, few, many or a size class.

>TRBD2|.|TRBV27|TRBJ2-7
TGTGCCAGCAGTTTTGGGCTAGCGGGAGGGGGCGAGCAGTACTTC
CASSFGLAGGGEQYF
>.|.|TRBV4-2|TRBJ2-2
TGTGCCAGCAGCCAAGTGCGCGGGAACACCGGGGAGCTGTTTTTT
CASSQVRGNTGELFF
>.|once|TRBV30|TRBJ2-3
TGTGCCTGGAGTGTACTGGGGCGTGCAGATACGCAGTATTTT
CAWSVLGRADTQYF
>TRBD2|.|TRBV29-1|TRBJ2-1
TGCAGCGCCCCCCGACTAGCGGGAGCGGGCTACAATGAGCAGTTCTTC
CSAPRLAGAGYNEQFF
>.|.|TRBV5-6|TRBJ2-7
TGTGCCAGCAGCGACGGGCCTAGCGACGAGCAGTACTTC
CASSDGPSDEQYF
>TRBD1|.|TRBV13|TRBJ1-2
TGTGCCAGCAGCACCTGGGGACAGGGGGCCTCCTATGGCTACACCTTC
CASSTWGQGASYGYTF
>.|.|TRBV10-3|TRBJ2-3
TGTGCCGTAACGGGGGGCCTGACAGATACGCAGTATTTT
CAVTGGLTDTQYF
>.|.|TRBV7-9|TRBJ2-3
TGTGCCAGCAGCTCCCCCGCGGCAGATACGCAGTATTTT
CASSSPAADTQYF
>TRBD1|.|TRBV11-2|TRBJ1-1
TGTGCCAGCAGCTCGTACTCCGGGACAGCCGAGGTCGAAGCTTTCTTT
CASSSYSGTAEVEAFF
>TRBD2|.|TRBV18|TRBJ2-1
TGTGCCAGCTCACTCTCGACTAGCGGGGGACTTAAGGAGCAGTTCTTC
CASSLSTSGGLKEQFF
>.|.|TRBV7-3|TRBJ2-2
TGTGCCAGCAGAGACTTTAGCGGTGCCGGGGAGCTGTTTTTT
CASRDFSGAGELFF
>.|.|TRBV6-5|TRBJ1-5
TGTGCCAGCAGTCCACGGGGGAATCAGCCCCAGCATTTT
CASSPRGNQPQHF
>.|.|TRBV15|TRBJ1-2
TGTGCCACCAGCAGGGGGGGGGATGGTTATGGCTACACCTTC
CATSRGGDGYGYTF
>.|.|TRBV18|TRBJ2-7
TGTGCCAGCTCAGGGAGCTCCTACGAGCAGTACTTC
CASSGSSYEQYF
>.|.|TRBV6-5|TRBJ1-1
TGTGCCAGCAGTTACCATGTAAAGCTCACTGAAGCTTTCTTT
CASSYHVKLTEAFF
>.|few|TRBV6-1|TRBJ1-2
TGTGCCAGCAGTGAACGGTCCCCTCGCCCCTATGGCTACACCTTC
CASSERSPRPYGYTF
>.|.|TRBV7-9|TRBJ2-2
TGTGCCAGCAGCGCCTGGGGCATTCTCGGCGGGGAGCTGTTTTTT
CASSAWGILGGELFF
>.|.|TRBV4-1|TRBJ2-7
TGCGCCAGCAGCCAAGACCGGGACAACCCCTACGAGCAGTACTTC
CASSQDRDNPYEQYF
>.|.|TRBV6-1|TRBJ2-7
TGTGCCAGCAGTGAACTAAAGAACCTAGCCGCCGAGCAGTACTTC
CASSELKNLAAEQYF
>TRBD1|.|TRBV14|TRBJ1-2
TGTGCCAGCAGCATTGACAGGGGGCGAGGCTACACCTTC
CASSIDRGRGYTF
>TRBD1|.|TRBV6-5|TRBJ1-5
TGTGCCAGCAGCCCGGTGTTTACAGGGGAAGGGCCCCAGCATTTT
CASSPVFTGEGPQHF
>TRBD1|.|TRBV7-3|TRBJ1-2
TGTGCCAGCAGCCCTAAAGGACAGGGTTCTACGACCTTC
CASSPKGQGSTTF
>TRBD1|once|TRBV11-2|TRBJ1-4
TGTGCCAGCAGCTTTGGGGGGACAGCTAATGAAAAACTGTTTTTT
CASSFGGTANEKLFF
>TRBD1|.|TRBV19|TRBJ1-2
TGTGCCAGTAATCCCGGGACAGGGGCTAACTATGGCTACACCTTC
CASNPGTGANYGYTF
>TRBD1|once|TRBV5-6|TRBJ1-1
TGTGCCAGCAGCTTCGGACAGGGCGGGGTGAACACTGAAGCTTTCTTT
CASSFGQGGVNTEAFF
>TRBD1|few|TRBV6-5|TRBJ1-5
TGTGCCAGCAGGGCATTGGACAGGGGACGCCAGCCCCAGCATTTT
CASRALDRGRQPQHF
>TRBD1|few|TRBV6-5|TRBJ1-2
TGTGCCAGCAGGGCAGGGGGCTATGGCTACACCTTC
CASRAGGYGYTF
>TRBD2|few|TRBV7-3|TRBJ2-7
TGTGCCAGCAGCTCCTCAGGACTAGCGGAGCAGTACTTC
CASSSSGLAEQYF
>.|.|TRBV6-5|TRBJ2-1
TGTGCCAGCAGGCTAGCCCGCCGCTCCTACAATGAGCAGTTCTTC
CASRLARRSYNEQFF
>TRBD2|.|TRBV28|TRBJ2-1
TGTGCCAGCAGTTTAGTCCCCCTAGCGGGAGCCGGCTACAATGAGCAGTTCTTC
CASSLVPLAGAGYNEQFF
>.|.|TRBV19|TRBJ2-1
TGTGCCACCTCAAATACTCGTGCGGCACATGAGCAGTTCTTC
CATSNTRAAHEQFF
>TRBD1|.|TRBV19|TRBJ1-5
TGTGCCAGTAGTATACCAGACAGGGCAGGGAATCAGCCCCAGCATTTT
CASSIPDRAGNQPQHF
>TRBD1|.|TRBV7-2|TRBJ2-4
TGTGCCAGCAGCCCGGACAGGAGCAACATTCAGTACTTC
CASSPDRSNIQYF
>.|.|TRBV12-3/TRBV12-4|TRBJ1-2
TGTGCCAGCAGCTGGGGGGATTCGCGGCTCCTCTTCTTC
CASSWGDSRLLFF
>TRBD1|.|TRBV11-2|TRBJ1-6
TGTGCCAGCAGCTTAGACCCGGGACAGGGAAGACCCCTCCACTTT
CASSLDPGQGRPLHF